This T cell receptor beta chain emerged from a study of cytomegalovirus exposure and HLA in healthy donors. About this clone itself: What it recognizes is unknown.

General study findings and limits: Rates of TCR association differed by HLA locus in a later analysis, with DRB1 highest and HLA-C lowest. Sequencing likely generated an artifact that appeared as a cluster of highly shared sequence variants.

V shed 6 bases, J shed 6 bases, and the junction held 8 bases outside the gene matches. The CDR3 length is 14 residues. In germline, CDR1 is LNHDA, CDR2 SQIVND (reference sequence). PCR amplification relied on 60 Vbeta primers (plus 13 Jbeta primers). Generated by immunoSEQ multiplex PCR, the TCRdb table keeps only in-frame clones and is missing some. The sample has 200,000 or so clones, 60% to 85% seen once; the top ten hold roughly 16%. The J gene is TRBJ2-3, the V gene TRBV19; 8 nucleotides line up with TRBD1. The source material was PBMCs. The source of this sequence is a man aged 40-50 years in good health and CMV-seronegative. The CDR3 DNA reads as TGTGCCAGTAGGGAGGACAGGGCAAAGGATACGCAGTATTTT. This translates into CASREDRAKDTQYF. Drawing the rest from reference TRBV19 and TRBJ2-3, the complete variable domain is DGGITQSPKYLFRKEGQNVTLSCEQNLNHDAMYWYRQDPGQGLRLIYYSQIVNDFQKGDIAEGYSVSREKKESFPLTVTSAQKNPTAFYLCASREDRAKDTQYFGPGTRLTVL.